This T cell receptor (beta chain) was identified during a study of a mutant IDH1 vaccine in newly diagnosed glioma. On the study more broadly: Patients' prior therapy spanned radiotherapy, temozolomide, or both; most underwent both. Study findings and constraints: Pseudoprogression seemed unlinked to shifts in top peripheral T cell clonotypes.

In regard to this clone: Antigen unknown.

The CDR3 is made up of 16 amino acids. CDR1 is SGHNT, CDR2 YYREEE, per germline (reference sequence). The V gene lost 4 bases and the J gene lost 2 bases, with 18 bases spanning the gap. Time point defined: baseline, week 1 (first vaccination visit). Indicated treatment: pre-vaccination baseline after standard-of-care therapy. TCRdb keeps only in-frame clones here, not all; method: immunoSEQ multiplex PCR. The sample holds about 16,000 clones; 80% are singletons and the top ten take 10%. Sequenced here: PBMCs, sampled from a glioma patient treated with radiotherapy, temozolomide or both. This chain joins TRBV5-4 and TRBJ1-2; tentative D call: TRBD1 (5 bases). The TCR sequence derives from a man aged 40-49 years with glioma. CDR3 protein: CASSHGTSVKNYGYTF. The CDR3 nucleotides are TGTGCCAGCAGCCACGGGACCTCGGTTAAGAACTATGGCTACACCTTC.